Here is one T cell receptor (beta chain) with its context. This clonotype was seen ten or more times. What this receptor recognizes is not known. There are no base qualities to consult, and no much larger clone falls within one base. Its CDR3 holds 13 amino acids, cysteine through phenylalanine. The only DNA kept is the CDR3, 39 bases in frame from the first base. As encoded in the germline V gene, CDR1 is KGHDR while CDR2 is SFDVKD. The junction shows trimming of 4 bases on V and 7 bases on J, plus 12 bases between the germline ends. This entry belongs to a study of low-dose radiotherapy and immunotherapy resistance in tumors (dated by TCRdb to 2021 to 2024). For the wider study: In Cohort 1, each fraction delivered 0.5 Gy every 2 weeks, and the prescribed total PTV dose was 6.5 Gy. The trial did not randomize participants into treatment groups. Eight patients were included in the translational analysis: three from the first dose cohort and the first five from the second dose cohort. Patients took aspirin 300 mg orally once daily for four cycles, starting on cycle 1 day 1. Nivolumab and ipilimumab were both given intravenously, with nivolumab at a 240 mg flat dose every two weeks and ipilimumab at 1 mg/kg every six weeks. Every two weeks, patients got intravenous cyclophosphamide at 200 mg/m2, given one day ahead of each radiation and immunotherapy administration. Patients in Cohort 2 were given 1 Gy per fraction every two weeks, for a total of 13 Gy across 26 weeks.

This specimen's time point label, per the study, means: after trial treatment. In the paper's terms, the treatment or condition label means: LDRT plus nivolumab, ipilimumab, low-dose cyclophosphamide and aspirin (RACIN trial). The donors took part in RACIN, a single-arm, phase I, dose-escalation trial that combined nivolumab, ipilimumab, aspirin, low-dose cyclophosphamide and low-dose radiotherapy. Eligible patients had advanced, TIL-negative solid tumors. Instrument on record: Illumina HiSeq 2500. First-strand cDNA was synthesized using Superscript III and a set of TRAV- and TRBV-specific primers, so that both TCRalpha and TCRbeta chains were covered. TCRs were amplified with Phusion for 15 to 25 PCR cycles using a constant-region primer together with the adapter attached to the V primers. The isolated mRNA was amplified using the MessageAmp II aRNA Amplification Kit, with in vitro transcription performed for about 15 hours at 37 degrees C. The Dynabeads mRNA DIRECT Purification Kit was used to isolate the mRNA for TCR sequencing. Indexed Illumina adapters were added in a second Phusion PCR of 25 cycles, after which AMPure XP beads were used to purify the products. As for the original processing: Custom Perl scripts pooled TCR sequences encoding the same protein, removed out-of-frame sequences and computed each clonotype's abundance. The analysis excluded TCR sequences that were supported by just one read. The metrics used to describe the repertoires included Shannon entropy, Gini index, clonality, richness, and the frequency of TCRs shared between repertoires. The public sequencing data were trimmed at Q25 with fastp and processed into clonotypes with MiXCR by TCRdb, which kept only in-frame beta chains. Each record represents a unique CDR3 protein, reported with the most common genes and DNA among its rows. Here the V and J calls rest on TCRdb's processing, not on the authors' analysis. Present in this sample are about 91,000 distinct CDR3 sequences, 20% to 25% of which were seen just once. The top ten clones comprise 9.5% to 15% of the sample.

This TCR came from a female donor with ovarian cancer. The material was PBMCs, obtained after low-dose radiotherapy plus immunotherapy. The chain uses TRBV24-1 and TRBJ1-1; a confident D gene designation cannot be given. The nucleotide sequence reads as follows: TGTGCCACCAGTGACCCCGGACGGTTTGAAGCTTTCTTT. Its translation is CATSDPGRFEAFF.